This entry lists 17 T cell receptor beta chains sequenced from one sample in a study of blood T cell repertoires in COVID-19. The table came from immunoSEQ multiplex PCR; TCRdb's copy has only in-frame clones and leaves some out. Seen here are 80,000 or so clones, about 86% observed once, and the top ten hold roughly a sixth. Sample: peripheral blood. The receptors were sampled from a human donor in a cohort sampled during active COVID-19.

The chain is built from TRBV4-2 and TRBJ1-6; no clear D. The CDR3 contains 15 residues. V was trimmed by 1 base and J by 10 bases, leaving 14 bases between them. Germline CDR1 and CDR2: LGHNA and YNFKEQ. For the CDR3, the DNA is TGTGCCAGCAGCCAAGCCGGGTCCCAAGACTCACCCCTCCACTTT. This sequence encodes CASSQAGSQDSPLHF.

This chain uses TRBV28 with TRBJ1-2, with 10 bases that match TRBD1. The germline V gene has CDR1 MDHEN and CDR2 SYDVKM. The V gene end was trimmed by 5 bases and the J gene end by 9 bases; junction bases not matched to a gene: 12. The CDR3 covers 15 residues. CDR3 nucleotide sequence: TGTGCCAGCAGTACGAAAATGACAGGGGGCGTAAGCTACACCTTC. Amino acid sequence: CASSTKMTGGVSYTF.

This clone came up once. This chain joins TRBV28 and TRBJ2-7, with 7 bases identical to TRBD1. V was clipped by 4 bases and J by 3 bases; unmatched bases: 6. In germline, CDR1 is MDHEN, CDR2 SYDVKM. This CDR3 comprises 14 residues. CDR3 in DNA: TGTGCCAGCAGTTCAGGACAGGATTACTACGAGCAGTACTTC. This gives the protein CASSSGQDYYEQYF.

The V and J genes are TRBV7-2 and TRBJ2-7; maybe TRBD2 (6 bases). V was clipped by 1 base and J by 0 bases, with 10 bases between them. The CDR3 spans 15 residues. The germline V gene encodes CDR1 SGHTA and CDR2 FQGNSA. The DNA for the CDR3 is TGTGCCAGCAGCTTAGGAGCGGGTCCCTCCTACGAGCAGTACTTC. Protein sequence: CASSLGAGPSYEQYF.

This clone was seen a few times. This chain links TRBV30 with TRBJ2-1, with unresolved D. The CDR3 extends over 12 amino acids. Looked up from germline, CDR1 is GTSNPN and CDR2 is SVGIG (reference sequence). V lost 4 bases, J lost 4 bases, and 8 bases lay in between. CDR3 in DNA: TGTGCCTGGAATGACGGGTACAATGAGCAGTTCTTC. Its translation: CAWNDGYNEQFF.

The rearrangement joins TRBV5-1 to TRBJ2-2; D might be TRBD1 (5 bases). This CDR3 comprises 15 residues. CDR1 SGHRS and CDR2 YFSETQ come from the germline V gene. Between the trimmed V and J ends, which lost 4 bases and 1 base, there was a span of 11 bases. The CDR3 sequence is CASSIPRENTGELFF. For the CDR3, the DNA is TGCGCCAGCAGCATCCCCAGGGAGAACACCGGGGAGCTGTTTTTT.

This chain uses TRBV5-1 with TRBJ1-4, with D tentatively TRBD1 (5 bases). V gave up 5 bases and J gave up 5 bases, with 13 bases separating them. Germline V gives CDR1 SGHRS, CDR2 YFSETQ. CDR3 size: 14 residues. The CDR3 DNA sequence: TGCGCCAGCAGATCGGGGGAACTGAATGAAAAACTGTTTTTT. Its protein is CASRSGELNEKLFF. Using reference TRBV5-1 and TRBJ1-4 for the parts outside the CDR3, the full variable domain is KAGVTQTPRYLIKTRGQQVTLSCSPISGHRSVSWYQQTPGQGLQFLFEYFSETQRNKGNFPGRFSGRQFSNSRSEMNVSTLELGDSALYLCASRSGELNEKLFFGSGTQLSVL.

V gene TRBV4-3 combines with J gene TRBJ1-1; TRBD1 matches 7 bases. V was pared by 2 bases and J by 5 bases, with 8 bases of the junction left unmatched. Germline V gives CDR1 LGHNA, CDR2 YSLEER. The CDR3 sequence is 15 residues long. CDR3 DNA sequence: TGCGCCAGCAGCCAAAAAAAGGGGGCGAATACTGAAGCTTTCTTT. It codes for CASSQKKGANTEAFF.

J is TRBJ1-1 and V is TRBV27; no clear D gene. The V gene's germline CDR1 is MNHEY and CDR2 SMNVEV (reference sequence). Trimming cost V 5 bases and J 0 bases, with 16 bases left between them. This CDR3 region has 16 residues. The CDR3 DNA reads TGTGCCAGCAGTCCCTCGAGCGGGAACATGAACACTGAAGCTTTCTTT. Protein sequence: CASSPSSGNMNTEAFF.

This chain uses TRBV29-1 with TRBJ1-1; TRBD1 is a possible D gene (6 bases). The CDR3 spans 14 residues. Trimming shortened V by 6 bases and J by 5 bases, and 19 bases separated the two germline ends. The germline V gene has CDR1 SQVTM and CDR2 ANQGSEA. The CDR3 nucleotides are TGCAGCGTCGGATTGACAGGAGTGAGGACTGAAGCTTTCTTT. Its protein product is CSVGLTGVRTEAFF.

V gene TRBV11-3 combines with J gene TRBJ1-5; 7 bases align to TRBD1. Germline assignment: CDR1 SGHNT and CDR2 YENEEA. J lost 1 base, V lost 5 bases, and 2 bases had no gene match. This CDR3 region has 14 residues. CDR3 DNA sequence: TGTGCCAGCAGCAAACAGGGGAGCAATCAGCCCCAGCATTTT. It yields the protein CASSKQGSNQPQHF.

The chain couples TRBV2 to TRBJ1-1; D is unresolved. Germline CDR1 reads SNHLY; CDR2 reads FYNNEI. V was clipped by 6 bases and J by 0 bases, with 11 bases between them. The CDR3 totals 14 residues. The CDR3 bases are TGTGCCAGCAGCCCAGTATATATGAACACTGAAGCTTTCTTT. It specifies CASSPVYMNTEAFF.

Written as DNA, the CDR3 is TGTGCCAGCAGCCCCGGGACAGGGAGAAACACCGGGGAGCTGTTTTTT. This gives the protein CASSPGTGRNTGELFF. The V and J genes are TRBV13 and TRBJ2-2; 9 nucleotides align to TRBD1. The CDR3 contains 16 residues. Trimming cost V 5 bases and J 2 bases; bases outside gene matches: 6. Per the germline V gene, CDR1 is PRHDT and CDR2 is FYEKMQ (reference sequence).

The chain has TRBV19 and TRBJ2-3; tentatively, D is TRBD2 (5 bases). Germline-derived CDR1 and CDR2 are LNHDA and SQIVND (reference sequence). CDR3 size: 15 residues. Trimming left V 4 bases short and J 6 bases short, with 17 bases between. In nucleotides, the CDR3 is TGTGCCAGTAGTACCCCGGGCCCTACGGGGGATACGCAGTATTTT. Amino acids: CASSTPGPTGDTQYF.

This clone was seen a single time. Here the CDR3 reads CASSYPEGAGGLGEQFF. The CDR3, as DNA: TGTGCCAGCAGTTACCCCGAGGGAGCGGGGGGGCTGGGTGAGCAGTTCTTC. The chain recombines TRBV6-2 or TRBV6-3 with TRBJ2-1; TRBD2 matches at 10 bases. Germline V gives CDR1 MNHEY, CDR2 SVGEGT. The CDR3 runs to 17 residues. Losses at the gene ends were 2 bases for V and 9 bases for J; bases not matched to a gene: 13.

CDR3: CASSLGPGKETQYF. The DNA of the CDR3 is TGCGCCAGCAGCTTGGGGCCGGGGAAAGAGACCCAGTACTTC. This sequence joins TRBV5-1 and TRBJ2-5, with D perhaps TRBD2 (5 bases). The V gene's germline CDR1 is SGHRS and CDR2 YFSETQ. Trimming took 0 bases from V and 3 from J, leaving 9 bases between them. This CDR3 contains 14 residues.

This chain joins TRBV24-1 and TRBJ2-7, with 7 bases matching TRBD2. The CDR3 extends over 14 amino acids. V was clipped by 4 bases and J by 1 base; unmatched bases: 3. Germline CDR1 and CDR2: KGHDR and SFDVKD. CDR3 in amino acids: CATSDTGGSYEQYF. Written as DNA, the CDR3 is TGTGCCACCAGTGACACCGGGGGGTCCTACGAGCAGTACTTC.